The 22 T cell receptor beta chains listed next were all sequenced from one sample in a study of PD-L1 blockade in urothelial cancer. Time point noted: pretreatment peripheral blood. The data were produced by immunoSEQ multiplex PCR, yet TCRdb's version contains in-frame clones alone and is incomplete. This table has about 72,000 clones, 70% to 90% appearing once. The starting material was PBMCs, obtained around atezolizumab (anti-PD-L1) treatment. The receptors originated from a man aged 60 to 69 with urothelial cancer.

The chain has TRBV7-2 and TRBJ2-3, with D possibly matching TRBD2 (6 bases). The CDR3 has 16 amino acids. V lost 5 bases, J lost 0 bases, and 15 bases lay in between. Per the germline V gene, CDR1 is SGHTA and CDR2 is FQGNSA. DNA of the CDR3: TGTGCCAGCAGCCCCATTGGGGGGTCTAGCACAGATACGCAGTATTTT. This gives the protein CASSPIGGSSTDTQYF.

Details on this clone: Other DNA sequences within the sample encode an identical CDR3. V and J are TRBV5-1 and TRBJ1-1; D is unclear. CDR3 length equals 13 residues. CDR1 SGHRS and CDR2 YFSETQ come from the germline V gene. The V end lost 1 base, the J end lost 1 base, and 5 bases lay between the germline ends. The CDR3 is CASSLSRNTEAFF. The CDR3 coding sequence is TGCGCCAGCAGCTTGTCTAGGAACACTGAAGCTTTCTTT.

The rearrangement uses TRBV27 and TRBJ1-1, with D tentatively TRBD1 (5 bases). CDR1 is MNHEY, CDR2 SMNVEV, per germline (reference sequence). This CDR3 is built from 16 residues. Trimming shortened V by 5 bases and J by 0 bases, and 16 bases separated the two germline ends. The CDR3 DNA reads TGTGCCAGCAGTCTGAAGGCAGGGTGGATGAACACTGAAGCTTTCTTT. The encoded protein is CASSLKAGWMNTEAFF.

The genes are TRBV5-1 and TRBJ1-6; 9 bases fit TRBD1. Germline V gene data show CDR1 as SGHRS and CDR2 as YFSETQ. CDR3 size: 16 residues. With 4 bases clipped from V and 3 bases from J, the junction kept 5 bases outside the gene matches. The CDR3 DNA reads TGCGCCAGCAGCAGGACAGGGGCAAACTATAATTCACCCCTCCACTTT. It yields the protein CASSRTGANYNSPLHF.

The chain uses TRBV27 and TRBJ1-6, with unresolved D. Germline loops: CDR1 MNHEY, CDR2 SMNVEV (reference sequence). The CDR3 runs 16 residues. Trimming removed 3 bases at V and 6 bases at J, with 15 bases between. CDR3 nucleotide sequence: TGTGCCAGCAGTTTGTCAATTGGGCAGGTTAATTCACCCCTCCACTTT. Protein product: CASSLSIGQVNSPLHF.

CDR3 region: CAIRYSEVYNEQFF. CDR3 nucleotide sequence: TGTGCCATCAGATACAGTGAAGTCTACAATGAGCAGTTCTTC. The gene calls are TRBV10-3 and TRBJ2-1; no reliable D call. With 6 bases removed from V and 3 bases from J, the gap between germline ends came to 12 bases. Germline assignment: CDR1 ENHRY and CDR2 SYGVKD. The CDR3 spans 14 residues.

The V gene is TRBV13, the J gene TRBJ1-1; 7 nucleotides match TRBD1. The CDR3 has 16 amino acids. Germline CDR1 and CDR2: PRHDT and FYEKMQ (reference sequence). The J segment lost 0 bases and the V segment lost 5 bases, leaving 9 bases of the junction unmatched. CDR3 region: CASSGDRVGVNTEAFF. CDR3 DNA sequence: TGTGCCAGCAGCGGCGACAGGGTGGGTGTGAACACTGAAGCTTTCTTT.

This clone was picked up one time. The chain joins TRBV5-1 to TRBJ2-3; 7 bases are a match to TRBD1. The CDR3 extends over 17 amino acids. Germline CDR1 and CDR2: SGHRS and YFSETQ. V lost 4 bases to trimming and J lost 2 bases; unmatched junction nucleotides: 13. CDR3 region: CASSPDRGLRSTDTQYF. DNA of the CDR3: TGCGCCAGCAGCCCAGATAGGGGGCTAAGATCCACAGATACGCAGTATTTT. The complete variable domain, with remaining parts taken from reference TRBV5-1 and TRBJ2-3, reads KAGVTQTPRYLIKTRGQQVTLSCSPISGHRSVSWYQQTPGQGLQFLFEYFSETQRNKGNFPGRFSGRQFSNSRSEMNVSTLELGDSALYLCASSPDRGLRSTDTQYFGPGTRLTVL.

Remarks on this clone: Distinct nucleotide sequences in the sample also encode this CDR3. This chain uses TRBV19 with TRBJ2-7; 11 bases agree with TRBD1. This CDR3 region has 13 residues. After removal of 4 bases from V and 5 bases from J, the junction contained 1 base not matched to a gene. Germline V gene sequence: CDR1 LNHDA, CDR2 SQIVND (reference sequence). CDR3 amino acids: CASSRDRGDEQYF. For the CDR3, the DNA is TGTGCCAGTAGTAGGGACAGGGGGGACGAGCAGTACTTC.

This clone was seen once. V usage is TRBV6-1 and J usage is TRBJ2-5, with 7 bases matching TRBD1. The CDR3 runs 15 residues. Germline lookup yields CDR1 MNHNS and CDR2 SASEGT. V lost 5 bases, J lost 5 bases, and 11 bases stayed unmatched. CDR3 sequence (DNA): TGTGCCAGCAGTCACGGGGACAGCCGTCGCGAGACCCAGTACTTC. Translation gives CASSHGDSRRETQYF.

The chain carries TRBV4-1 and TRBJ2-2; the match to TRBD2 covers 8 bases. CDR1 is MGHRA and CDR2 is YSYEKL in the germline V gene. The V and J ends lost 3 bases and 2 bases, in that order; junction bases with no gene match: 5. This CDR3 is built from 16 residues. The CDR3 DNA sequence: TGCGCCAGCAGCCACCCGGCGGGGGGCAACACCGGGGAGCTGTTTTTT. Translated, it gives CASSHPAGGNTGELFF.

The V and J genes are TRBV4-1 and TRBJ2-5; 8 nucleotides agree with TRBD2. The V segment lost 3 bases and the J segment 5 bases; nucleotides outside the gene matches: 11. Germline CDR1 and CDR2: MGHRA and YSYEKL. This CDR3 has 16 amino acids. In DNA, the CDR3 is TGCGCCAGCAGCCAGACCCCGACCCCGGGAGGGGAGACCCAGTACTTC. The encoded protein is CASSQTPTPGGETQYF.

With regard to this clone: In the same sample, other DNA sequences code for this CDR3. This chain connects TRBV30 to TRBJ2-5, with D perhaps matching TRBD2 (5 bases). V dropped 5 bases and J dropped 4 bases, with 14 bases sitting between them. Germline V gene data show CDR1 as GTSNPN and CDR2 as SVGIG (reference sequence). This CDR3 is built from 13 residues. In DNA, the CDR3 is TGTGCCTGGGGTGCGTCGGGGATAGAGACCCAGTACTTC. Protein: CAWGASGIETQYF.

The chain recombines TRBV30 with TRBJ2-3, with D maybe TRBD1 (6 bases). Germline V CDR1 and CDR2: GTSNPN, SVGIG (reference sequence). The CDR3 length is 15 residues. V lost 1 base to trimming and J lost 2 bases, with 13 bases between them. For the CDR3, the DNA is TGTGCCTGGAGTGAGGTGGGGGCCTTCACAGATACGCAGTATTTT. Residues: CAWSEVGAFTDTQYF.

V gene TRBV5-4 combines with J gene TRBJ2-3; 11 bases agree with TRBD2. Trimming cost V 4 bases and J 0 bases; bases outside gene matches: 4. Germline loops: CDR1 SGHNT, CDR2 YYREEE (reference sequence). The CDR3 is 16 amino acids. The CDR3, as DNA: TGTGCCAGCAGCGAGGGACTAGCGGTTAGCACAGATACGCAGTATTTT. Translation: CASSEGLAVSTDTQYF. Filled out from reference TRBV5-4 and TRBJ2-3, the complete variable domain reads ETGVTQSPTHLIKTRGQQVTLRCSSQSGHNTVSWYQQALGQGPQFIFQYYREEENGRGNFPPRFSGLQFPNYSSELNVNALELDDSALYLCASSEGLAVSTDTQYFGPGTRLTVL.

V usage is TRBV27 and J usage is TRBJ1-6, with TRBD1 as a possible D gene (6 bases). Germline-derived CDR1 and CDR2 are MNHEY and SMNVEV (reference sequence). CDR3 length: 17 residues. V lost 5 bases and J lost 5, with 19 bases in between. CDR3 loop: CASSPYLNRANNSPLHF. In DNA form, the CDR3 reads TGTGCCAGCAGTCCCTACCTGAACAGGGCGAATAATTCACCCCTCCACTTT.

The rearrangement uses TRBV13 and TRBJ2-3; no reliable D call. Germline CDR1 PRHDT, CDR2 FYEKMQ (reference sequence). This CDR3 comprises 12 residues. Trimming took off 4 bases at V and 4 bases at J, with 6 bases between the two ends. The CDR3, as DNA: TGTGCCAGCAGCTATCAATCAGATACGCAGTATTTT. Translating it yields CASSYQSDTQYF. The variable domain in full, completed from reference TRBV13 and TRBJ2-3, reads AAGVIQSPRHLIKEKRETATLKCYPIPRHDTVYWYQQGPGQDPQFLISFYEKMQSDKGSIPDRFSAQQFSDYHSELNMSSLELGDSALYFCASSYQSDTQYFGPGTRLTVL.

The J gene is TRBJ1-5, the V gene TRBV2; D unclear. Germline assignment: CDR1 SNHLY and CDR2 FYNNEI. The CDR3 spans 16 residues. The ends were cut back, 5 bases at V and 2 bases at J, with 16 bases in the middle. CDR3 loop: CASSLRAPAGNQPQHF. CDR3 DNA: TGTGCCAGCAGTCTACGGGCACCAGCGGGCAATCAGCCCCAGCATTTT.

V usage is TRBV6-6 and J usage is TRBJ2-3; D may be TRBD1 (6 bases). CDR1 MNHNY and CDR2 SVGAGI come from the germline V gene (reference sequence). The V end was cut by 5 bases, the J end by 0 bases, with 12 bases between. The CDR3 has 15 residues. The CDR3 here is CASSNNGQSTDTQYF. For the CDR3, the DNA is TGTGCCAGCAGTAATAATGGACAGAGCACAGATACGCAGTATTTT.

The J gene is TRBJ1-4, the V gene TRBV19; a possible D gene is TRBD1 (5 bases). The V end lost 9 bases, the J end lost 1 base, and 9 bases lay between the germline ends. Germline lookup yields CDR1 LNHDA and CDR2 SQIVND (reference sequence). The CDR3 runs to 13 residues. The CDR3 loop is CARDTGTNEKLFF. The DNA of the CDR3 is TGTGCCAGGGATACAGGAACTAATGAAAAACTGTTTTTT.

The V and J genes are TRBV11-2 and TRBJ1-4; D is ambiguous. V dropped 5 bases and J dropped 0 bases, with 7 bases sitting between them. Looked up from germline, CDR1 is SGHAT and CDR2 is FQNNGV. The CDR3 totals 14 residues. The CDR3 nucleotides are TGTGCCAGCAGCCTCGGTACAACTAATGAAAAACTGTTTTTT. Translated, it gives CASSLGTTNEKLFF.

The rearrangement joins TRBV25-1 to TRBJ2-1, with D maybe TRBD1 (6 bases). V was cut by 8 bases and J by 3 bases, with 14 bases left in between. Germline values: CDR1 MGHDK, CDR2 SYGVNS. The CDR3 loop spans 14 amino acids. CDR3 nucleotides: TGTGCCAGCGGAGTACAGGGTGGCTACAATGAGCAGTTCTTC. Residues: CASGVQGGYNEQFF.